Below are 6 T cell receptor beta chains sequenced from a single sample in a study of PD-1 blockade in mismatch repair-deficient tumors. Profiling relied on immunoSEQ multiplex PCR, and the TCRdb table lists in-frame clones only, not all of them. The data show under 150,000 clones, roughly 86% seen once. Sequences were derived from peripheral blood, sampled 44 weeks after starting pembrolizumab. All receptors derive from an adult with mismatch repair-deficient cancer.

The chain has TRBV4-2 and TRBJ2-7, with 11 bases identical to TRBD1. This CDR3 is built from 17 residues. V was clipped by 4 bases and J by 3 bases; unmatched bases: 11. Germline CDR1 reads LGHNA; CDR2 reads YNFKEQ. The CDR3 nucleotides read TGTGCCAGCAGCCGTACCCTCCCGGGACAGGGGGTCTACGAGCAGTACTTC. Translating gives CASSRTLPGQGVYEQYF.

This chain uses TRBV4-3 with TRBJ2-3, with 11 positions matching TRBD2. V lost 1 base and J lost 3; bases outside the gene matches: 6. CDR3 length equals 17 residues. Germline CDR1 LGHNA, CDR2 YSLEER. The CDR3 nucleotides read TGCGCCAGCAGCCAAGCGGGGACTAGCGGTAGAACAGATACGCAGTATTTT. Amino acids: CASSQAGTSGRTDTQYF.

To note about this clone: The sample has other DNA sequences that encode this CDR3 too. This chain links TRBV4-2 with TRBJ2-5; 7 bases are a match to TRBD1. The CDR3 contains 14 residues. The V segment lost 0 bases and the J segment 5 bases; nucleotides outside the gene matches: 3. Germline CDR1 LGHNA, CDR2 YNFKEQ. The CDR3 sequence: CASSQDRGRETQYF. The CDR3 DNA reads as TGTGCCAGCAGCCAAGATAGGGGGCGTGAGACCCAGTACTTC.

This chain links TRBV30 with TRBJ2-5; 7 nucleotides align to TRBD1. The junction had 9 bases not matched to a gene; V was cut back by 4 bases and J by 1 base. Looked up from germline, CDR1 is GTSNPN and CDR2 is SVGIG (reference sequence). The CDR3 loop spans 15 amino acids. CDR3 nucleotides: TGTGCCTGGACCAAACAGGGGTTAGGCCAAGAGACCCAGTACTTC. This sequence encodes CAWTKQGLGQETQYF.

This chain joins TRBV19 and TRBJ2-1; D assignment may be TRBD1 or TRBD2 (6 bases each). Looked up from germline, CDR1 is LNHDA and CDR2 is SQIVND (reference sequence). CDR3 length equals 15 residues. V lost 1 base and J lost 2, with 9 bases in between. The CDR3 DNA follows: TGTGCCAGTAGTATAGGGGGGGCAACCTACAATGAGCAGTTCTTC. Translation gives CASSIGGATYNEQFF.

The genes are TRBV9 and TRBJ2-3; tentative D call: TRBD2 (7 bases). Germline lookup yields CDR1 SGDLS and CDR2 YYNGEE. The length of the CDR3 is 16 residues. V gave up 4 bases and J gave up 1 base, with 16 bases separating them. CDR3 nucleotides: TGTGCCAGCAGCCAAGAGGGGGGGGCCGGCACAGATACGCAGTATTTT. Translating gives CASSQEGGAGTDTQYF.